What follows describes a single T cell receptor (beta chain). Its antigen is not known. The source of the sample is a study of shared clonotypes between healthy human individuals. Study-level background: Per donor, three plates held CD4 naive cells, three held CD4 memory, two held CD8 naive and one held CD8 memory. Broader study findings: In the sorted subsets, rarefaction showed sequencing was incomplete despite large depth. The diversity represented, both genetic and in exposure history, was limited by few donors.

Sequenced by immunoSEQ multiplex PCR; TCRdb stores in-frame clones only, minus some. The repertoire holds 2.3 million or so clones, with more than 85% as singletons. CDR1 is SQVTM and CDR2 is ANQGSEA in the germline V gene. CDR3 length: 14 amino acids. V was trimmed by 6 bases and J by 2 bases, leaving 11 bases between them. The split of CD4+ cells yielded CD45RA+ naive and CD45RA-negative memory subsets. Material for sequencing was naive CD4+ T cells from PBMCs. The sample's subset: CD45RA+ positively selected. This TCR derives from a man aged 18 to 29 in good health. Some clones in this sample may be carry-over from other donors' samples. The rearrangement joins TRBV29-1 to TRBJ2-6; D tentatively reads TRBD1 or TRBD2 (6 bases each). The CDR3 nucleotides read TGCAGCGTCCTAGGGGGGACTGGGGCCAACGTCCTGACTTTC. Translating it yields CSVLGGTGANVLTF.